This TCR beta chain derives from a study of blood T cell repertoires in COVID-19. Turning to the study itself: The cDNA or gDNA used as material had been derived from T cells, B-cell-depleted T cells, or PBMCs.

This CDR3 comprises 14 residues. The V segment lost 6 bases and the J segment 3 bases; nucleotides outside the gene matches: 7. Germline loops: CDR1 MDHEN, CDR2 SYDVKM. Study members were between about 18 and 95 years old and lived in some 26 US regions. Only in-frame clones appear in the TCRdb table, and some are missing; sequencing was by immunoSEQ multiplex PCR. The sample lists a few hundred thousand clones; roughly 91% were seen once. The chain is built from TRBV28 and TRBJ1-2; 7 bases are shared with TRBD1. Sequenced input: PBMCs or T cells enriched from blood (not recorded which). This sequence originates from a woman aged 25 to 39 who had recovered from COVID-19. CDR3 region: CASSLDRRDYGYTF. The DNA of the CDR3 is TGTGCCAGCAGCCTGGACAGGCGAGACTATGGCTACACCTTC.